Following are 14 T cell receptor beta chains from one sample sequenced in a study of prognosis after radiotherapy for stage I lung cancer. From genomic DNA, two-round multiplex PCR was used to amplify TCR beta CDR3. Every TRBV and TRBJ gene had its own specific primer in first-round PCR. TCRdb analysed the multiplex PCR reads with MiXCR anew, one entry per CDR3 protein. The sample records 17,000 or so distinct CDR3 sequences, 25% to 30% being singletons. The sequencing here drew on PBMCs, taken before or after stereotactic body radiation therapy (not recorded which). The receptors come from a donor aged 50 or older with non-small cell lung cancer.

This clonotype was observed at least ten times. Since a much larger clone is just one base distant, this may be a read error. V and J are TRBV11-3 and TRBJ2-7, with 8 bases lining up with TRBD2. CDR1 is SGHNT and CDR2 is YENEEA in the germline V gene. The CDR3 has 12 residues. The DNA for the CDR3 is TGTGCCGGCAGCCCCGGGGGGGGCGCGGAGTACTTC. Residues: CAGSPGGGAEYF.

Comment on this clonotype: This sequence is one base from a far larger clone and is likely a read error. The gene calls are TRBV25-1 and TRBJ2-5; 11 bases are shared with TRBD2. The tail of the sequence fits TRBJ2-1 better, so the J call may be wrong. This CDR3 region has 14 residues. Per the germline V gene, CDR1 is MGHDK and CDR2 is SYGVNS. This chain's CDR3 is CASRGIAGGNEQFF. CDR3 nucleotide sequence: TGTGCCAGCAGGGGAATAGCGGGAGGGAATGAGCAGTTCTTC.

The CDR3 nucleotides are TGTGCCAGCAGTGAATTCGGGAGGACCCCCAGCAATGTGCATTTCTTC. Its protein is CASSEFGRTPSNVHFF. This chain joins TRBV6-1 and TRBJ2-1; TRBD2 matches 7 bases. Germline V gene lookup returns CDR1 MNHNS and CDR2 SASEGT. Losses at the gene ends were 2 bases for V and 16 bases for J; bases not matched to a gene: 20. The CDR3 contains 16 residues.

Details on this clonotype: A far larger clone is just one base off, so this is likely a read error. The chain is built from TRBV6-5 and TRBJ2-1, with 8 nucleotides matching TRBD2. Germline loops: CDR1 MNHEY, CDR2 SVGAGI. After removal of 7 bases from V and 4 bases from J, the junction contained 12 bases not matched to a gene. This CDR3 is 16 amino acids long. In nucleotides, the CDR3 is TGTGCCAGCATTACTCTTTTAGCGGGAATATACAATGAGCAGTTCTTC. Its translation is CASITLLAGIYNEQFF.

The rearrangement joins TRBV12-3 or TRBV12-4 to TRBJ2-3; 7 bases are shared with TRBD1. The CDR3 spans 14 residues. The ends lost 10 bases at V and 7 bases at J; junction bases unmatched: 14. CDR3 residues: CANSPQGEGYTQYF. Here the CDR3 DNA reads TGTGCCAACAGCCCCCAGGGGGAAGGATATACGCAGTATTTT.

This clonotype was found many times. The V and J genes are TRBV15 and TRBJ2-3; 9 nucleotides align to TRBD2. Losses at the gene ends were 0 bases for V and 4 bases for J; bases not matched to a gene: 8. The CDR3 covers 17 residues. The germline CDR1 and CDR2 sequences are LNHNV and YYDKDF (reference sequence). The CDR3 protein is CATSRDSGGRASDTQYF. The CDR3 DNA reads as TGTGCCACCAGCAGAGATAGTGGCGGGAGGGCTTCAGATACGCAGTATTTT.

Comment on this clonotype: One end of the junction does not line up with germline, which may come from a read error. J is TRBJ1-6 and V is TRBV6-5, with D uncertain. Germline V gene lookup returns CDR1 MNHEY and CDR2 SVGAGI. This CDR3 spans 17 amino acids. In DNA, the CDR3 is TGTGCCAGCAGTTATGATAGGCGGAGAGGAGGGAATTCACCCCTCCAATTT. It codes for CASSYDRRRGGNSPLQF.

This clonotype has ten or more counts. The rearrangement uses TRBV18 and TRBJ1-5; TRBD1 is a possible D gene (5 bases). The V end lost 5 bases, the J end lost 2 bases, and 10 bases lay between the germline ends. This CDR3 has 14 residues. Germline-derived CDR1 and CDR2 are KGHSH and LQKENI. CDR3 amino acids: CASSSQGGNQPQHF. The CDR3 coding sequence is TGTGCCAGCTCATCTCAGGGAGGCAATCAGCCCCAGCATTTT.

This clonotype was counted many times. V and J are TRBV7-9 and TRBJ1-5; no clear D. The CDR3 totals 12 residues. Germline V gene data show CDR1 as SEHNR and CDR2 as FQNEAQ (reference sequence). The V end lost 1 base, the J end lost 6 bases, and 4 bases lay between the germline ends. The CDR3 DNA sequence: TGTGCCAGCAGCTTAGAGTCTCAGCCCCAGCATTTT. This sequence encodes CASSLESQPQHF.

The table lists this clonotype with many counts. V is TRBV11-1 and J is TRBJ2-1; TRBD2 matches 8 bases. The germline gives CDR1 SGHAT, CDR2 FQDESV (reference sequence). The CDR3 has 14 amino acids. The trim removed 10 bases at V and 9 bases at J, leaving 14 bases unmatched. CDR3 loop: CATQGLAGLGEQFF. The CDR3, as DNA: TGTGCCACCCAAGGGCTAGCGGGTTTGGGTGAGCAGTTCTTC. The whole variable domain, filled in from reference TRBV11-1 and TRBJ2-1, reads EAEVAQSPRYKITEKSQAVAFWCDPISGHATLYWYRQILGQGPELLVQFQDESVVDDSQLPKDRFSAERLKGVDSTLKIQPAELGDSAMYLCATQGLAGLGEQFFGPGTRLTVL.

This clonotype was detected only once. This likely reflects a read error, since a far larger clone is one base away. The chain recombines TRBV27 with TRBJ2-5; TRBD2 agrees at 9 bases. CDR3 length equals 12 residues. Germline V gene sequence: CDR1 MNHEY, CDR2 SMNVEV (reference sequence). The CDR3 reads CASSFAGGRVFF. CDR3 sequence (DNA): TGTGCCAGCAGTTTCGCGGGAGGGCGGGTGTTCTTC.

This clonotype was found many times. The chain uses TRBV9 and TRBJ2-2; 9 nucleotides match TRBD2. V was clipped by 0 bases and J by 0 bases; unmatched bases: 3. Germline V lookup: CDR1 SGDLS, CDR2 YYNGEE. The CDR3 length is 17 residues. In nucleotides, the CDR3 is TGTGCCAGCAGCGTAGCTCTAGCGGGAACGAACACCGGGGAGCTGTTTTTT. Protein sequence: CASSVALAGTNTGELFF.

The gene calls are TRBV29-1 and TRBJ2-5, with a tentative D call TRBD2 (5 bases). The germline V gene encodes CDR1 SQVTM and CDR2 ANQGSEA. The V and J ends lost 6 bases and 4 bases respectively, with 21 bases between them. The CDR3 has 15 amino acids. This CDR3 reads CSVSPADLERETQYF. The CDR3 DNA reads TGCAGCGTCAGCCCCGCGGACTTAGAACGAGAGACCCAGTACTTC.

This sequence joins TRBV11-1 and TRBJ2-7, with no clear D. The V gene lost 3 bases and the J gene lost 4 bases, with 34 bases spanning the gap. The length of the CDR3 is 21 residues. Per the germline V gene, CDR1 is SGHAT and CDR2 is FQDESV (reference sequence). The CDR3, as DNA: TGTGCCAGCAGCTTGGATATACAGACTGAAGAGCGATGTGAGAACCTATACGAGCAGTACTTC. Encoded protein: CASSLDIQTEERCENLYEQYF.